The rows below give T cell receptor beta chains drawn from one sample of a study of regulatory T cells in long-lasting Graves disease. TCRdb reprocessed the multiplex PCR reads with MiXCR, giving one entry per CDR3 protein. The sample consists of 350,000 to 450,000 distinct CDR3 sequences, 14% to 15% of them appearing once. These data also featured in a second study, about T cells in Graves' hyperthyroidism and ophthalmopathy.

This sample comprised peripheral blood mononuclear cells (PBMCs), obtained at new diagnosis, from a patient treated with antithyroid drugs. Every receptor here comes from a woman between 40 and 50 years old with Graves disease. Each CDR3 is given with its conserved first and last residue. The D gene is left open where the match is weak. Size values are once, few and many counts, or a class for expanded clones, and some rows have none.

TGTGCCAGCAATGTCGGGACTAGCGAGACCTACGAGCAGTACTTC	CASNVGTSETYEQYF	TRBD2	TRBJ2-7	TRBV6-1	many
TGCAGTGCTAGAGATCTGGAGGGCCCTGGCGCAGATACGCAGTATTTT	CSARDLEGPGADTQYF	NA	TRBJ2-3	TRBV20-1	NA
TGTGCCAGCAGCGCACAGGGATATCAGCCCCAGCATTTT	CASSAQGYQPQHF	NA	TRBJ1-5	TRBV27	few
TGTGCCAGCAGCTTGCCCCCCCCATTGTTCTCTGGAAACACCATATATTTT	CASSLPPPLFSGNTIYF	NA	TRBJ1-3	TRBV7-2	few
TGTGCCAGCAGCTTAGACTCCATCACAGATACGCAGTATTTT	CASSLDSITDTQYF	NA	TRBJ2-3	TRBV5-4	NA
TGTGCCAGCATGGAATATGGGACAGGGGCGCACGATGAGCAGTTCTTC	CASMEYGTGAHDEQFF	TRBD1	TRBJ2-1	TRBV2	NA
TGTGCCAGCAGTTTCTTCCGCGGAGGGCCTCGCAATGAGCAGTTCTTC	CASSFFRGGPRNEQFF	NA	TRBJ2-1	TRBV28	many
TGTGCCAGCAGCTTAACCGGGACAGATGAAGCTTTCTTT	CASSLTGTDEAFF	TRBD1	TRBJ1-1	TRBV13	many
TGTGCCAGCAGCCAAGCTAGCGGGAGGGCCAATGAGCAGTTCTTC	CASSQASGRANEQFF	TRBD2	TRBJ2-1	TRBV3-1	many
TGCGCCAGCTCACCCCCTACCCTAGCGGGAGGAAACGAGCAGTACTTC	CASSPPTLAGGNEQYF	TRBD2	TRBJ2-7	TRBV18	few
TGTGCCAGCAGCTTAGTTGTACAGAGCACAGATACGCAGTATTTT	CASSLVVQSTDTQYF	NA	TRBJ2-3	TRBV7-9	few
TGCAGTGCTAGATCCCGACAGGTCTTGACAGATACGCAGTATTTT	CSARSRQVLTDTQYF	NA	TRBJ2-3	TRBV20-1	many
TGTGCCAGCAGGGGTGCCAAAAACATTCAGTACTTC	CASRGAKNIQYF	NA	TRBJ2-4	TRBV12-3/TRBV12-4	many
TGCAGTGCTGATAACCCGAGCGGGAGGTTCGGAGATACGCAGTATTTT	CSADNPSGRFGDTQYF	TRBD2	TRBJ2-3	TRBV20-1	many
TGTGCCAGCAGTTTAAAAGGTCTCCGGGCACCCCTCCACTTT	CASSLKGLRAPLHF	NA	TRBJ1-6	TRBV28	many
TGTGCCATCCCGATCATTGGAACGCAGTACTTC	CAIPIIGTQYF	NA	TRBJ2-7	TRBV10-3	many
TGCGCCAGCAGCTTGGAAGCGGGCCTCTCCTACAATGAGCAGTTCTTC	CASSLEAGLSYNEQFF	NA	TRBJ2-1	TRBV5-1	NA
TGCAGTGCTAGCTCAAGGACTAGCGGGAGGGACCTACTCATGTCCGGGGAGCTGTTTTTT	CSASSRTSGRDLLMSGELFF	TRBD2	TRBJ2-2	TRBV20-1	NA
TGTGCCAGCCTTACAGGTTCCAGCTCCTACAATGAGCAGTTCTTC	CASLTGSSSYNEQFF	NA	TRBJ2-1	TRBV28	many
TGTGCCAGTAGTCCCCGTCGGGGGGGAGATACGCAGTATTTT	CASSPRRGGDTQYF	TRBD2	TRBJ2-3	TRBV19	many
TGCAGCGTTGATGGGGAAGGGTGGTGGGAGTCCAATGAGCAGTTCTTC	CSVDGEGWWESNEQFF	NA	TRBJ2-1	TRBV29-1	many
TGTGCCAGCCTGGGACCTGGGTCTGGAAACACCATATATTTT	CASLGPGSGNTIYF	NA	TRBJ1-3	TRBV12-3/TRBV12-4	many
TGTGCCAGCAGCGTAGCTGGACAGGGGTACACTGAAGCCTTCTTT	CASSVAGQGYTEAFF	TRBD1	TRBJ1-1	TRBV9	few
TGTGCCAGCTCCCCCCACAAACTATCAGGGACTAATGAAAAACTGTTTTTT	CASSPHKLSGTNEKLFF	NA	TRBJ1-4	TRBV25-1	many
TGCAGTGCTAGAGATCTAAGGGCAGGTGGAGATACGCAGTATTTT	CSARDLRAGGDTQYF	NA	TRBJ2-3	TRBV20-1	NA